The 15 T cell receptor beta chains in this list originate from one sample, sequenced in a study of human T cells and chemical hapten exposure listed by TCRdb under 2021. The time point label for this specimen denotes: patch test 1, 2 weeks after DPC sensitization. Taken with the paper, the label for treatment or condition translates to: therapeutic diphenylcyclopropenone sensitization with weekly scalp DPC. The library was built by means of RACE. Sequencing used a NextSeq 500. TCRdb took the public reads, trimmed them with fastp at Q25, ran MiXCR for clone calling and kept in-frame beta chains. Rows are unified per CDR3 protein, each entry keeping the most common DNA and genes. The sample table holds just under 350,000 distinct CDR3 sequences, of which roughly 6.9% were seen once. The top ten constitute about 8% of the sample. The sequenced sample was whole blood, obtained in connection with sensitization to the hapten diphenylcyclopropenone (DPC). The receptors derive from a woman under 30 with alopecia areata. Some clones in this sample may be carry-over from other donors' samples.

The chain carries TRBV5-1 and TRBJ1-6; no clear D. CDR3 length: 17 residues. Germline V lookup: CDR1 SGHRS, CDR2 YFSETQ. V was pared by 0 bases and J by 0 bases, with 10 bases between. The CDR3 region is CASSLAVGTSYNSPLHF. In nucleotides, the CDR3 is TGCGCCAGCAGCTTGGCCGTCGGCACCTCCTATAATTCACCCCTCCACTTT.

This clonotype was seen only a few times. CDR3 amino acids: CASSPPLDRSGNTIYF. DNA of the CDR3: TGTGCCAGCTCACCACCCCTGGACCGAAGCGGAAACACCATATATTTT. This chain joins TRBV18 and TRBJ1-3; D gene unclear. V was shortened by 0 bases and J by 4 bases, with 13 bases between the two germline ends. The CDR3 spans 16 residues. Germline assignment: CDR1 KGHSH and CDR2 LQKENI.

CDR3 region: CAISLRDSLNTEAFF. The CDR3 DNA reads TGTGCCATCAGCCTCCGGGACAGTCTGAACACTGAAGCTTTCTTT. V usage is TRBV10-3 and J usage is TRBJ1-1; 7 nucleotides match TRBD1. The CDR3 length is 15 residues. V was pared by 6 bases and J by 0 bases, with 7 bases of the junction left unmatched. Germline V gives CDR1 ENHRY, CDR2 SYGVKD.

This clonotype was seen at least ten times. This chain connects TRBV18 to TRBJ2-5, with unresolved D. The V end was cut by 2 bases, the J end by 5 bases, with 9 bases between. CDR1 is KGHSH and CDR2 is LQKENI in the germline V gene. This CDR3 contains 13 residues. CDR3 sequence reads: CASSPGVGETQYF. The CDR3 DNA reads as TGTGCCAGCTCACCAGGGGTTGGGGAGACCCAGTACTTC. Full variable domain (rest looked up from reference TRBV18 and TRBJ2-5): NAGVMQNPRHLVRRRGQEARLRCSPMKGHSHVYWYRQLPEEGLKFMVYLQKENIIDESGMPKERFSAEFPKEGPSILRIQQVVRGDSAAYFCASSPGVGETQYFGPGTRLLVL.

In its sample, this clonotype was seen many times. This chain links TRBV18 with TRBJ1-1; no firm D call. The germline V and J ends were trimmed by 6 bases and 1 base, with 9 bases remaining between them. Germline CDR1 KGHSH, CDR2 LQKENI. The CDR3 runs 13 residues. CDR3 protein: CASSGSGNTEAFF. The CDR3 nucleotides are TGTGCCAGCTCCGGCAGCGGGAACACTGAAGCTTTCTTT.

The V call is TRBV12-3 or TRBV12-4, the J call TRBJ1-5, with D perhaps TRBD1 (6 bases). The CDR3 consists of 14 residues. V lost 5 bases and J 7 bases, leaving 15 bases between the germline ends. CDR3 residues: CASSIHRAGQPQHF. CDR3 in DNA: TGTGCCAGCAGTATTCACAGGGCGGGACAGCCCCAGCATTTT.

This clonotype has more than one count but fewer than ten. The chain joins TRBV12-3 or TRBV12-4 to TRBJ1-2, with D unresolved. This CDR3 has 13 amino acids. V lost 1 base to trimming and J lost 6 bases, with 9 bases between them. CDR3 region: CASSLGRGNGYTF. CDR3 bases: TGTGCCAGCAGTTTAGGGCGGGGTAATGGCTACACCTTC.

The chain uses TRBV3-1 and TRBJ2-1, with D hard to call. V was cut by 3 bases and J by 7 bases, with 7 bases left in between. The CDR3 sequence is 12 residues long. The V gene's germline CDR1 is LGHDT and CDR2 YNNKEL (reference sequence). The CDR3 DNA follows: TGTGCCAGCAGCCAGGAGTGGAATGAGCAGTTCTTC. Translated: CASSQEWNEQFF.

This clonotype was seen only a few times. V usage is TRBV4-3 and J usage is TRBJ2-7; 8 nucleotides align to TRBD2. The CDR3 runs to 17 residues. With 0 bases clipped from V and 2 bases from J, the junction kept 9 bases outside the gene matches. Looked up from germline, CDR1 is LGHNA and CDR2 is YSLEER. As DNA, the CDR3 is TGCGCCAGCAGCCAAGATGAACCAGCGGGGGCTCCCTACGAGCAGTACTTC. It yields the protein CASSQDEPAGAPYEQYF.

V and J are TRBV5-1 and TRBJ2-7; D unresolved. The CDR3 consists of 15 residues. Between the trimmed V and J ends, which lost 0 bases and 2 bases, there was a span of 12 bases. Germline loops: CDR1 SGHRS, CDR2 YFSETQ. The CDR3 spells CASSLDATETYEQYF. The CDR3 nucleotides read TGCGCCAGCAGCTTGGATGCTACTGAGACCTACGAGCAGTACTTC.

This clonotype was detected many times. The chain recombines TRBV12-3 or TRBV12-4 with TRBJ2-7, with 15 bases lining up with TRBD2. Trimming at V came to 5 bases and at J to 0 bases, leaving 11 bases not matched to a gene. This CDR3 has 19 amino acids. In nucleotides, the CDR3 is TGTGCCAGCAGTCCAAAGCCGGGACTAGCGGGGGGCCTCTCCTACGAGCAGTACTTC. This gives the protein CASSPKPGLAGGLSYEQYF.

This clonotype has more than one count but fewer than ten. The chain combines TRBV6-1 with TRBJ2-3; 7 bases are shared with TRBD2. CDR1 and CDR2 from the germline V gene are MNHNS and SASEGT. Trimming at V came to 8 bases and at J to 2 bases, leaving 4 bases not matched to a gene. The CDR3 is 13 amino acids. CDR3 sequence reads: CASPTSITDTQYF. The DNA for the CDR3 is TGTGCCAGCCCGACTAGCATCACAGATACGCAGTATTTT.

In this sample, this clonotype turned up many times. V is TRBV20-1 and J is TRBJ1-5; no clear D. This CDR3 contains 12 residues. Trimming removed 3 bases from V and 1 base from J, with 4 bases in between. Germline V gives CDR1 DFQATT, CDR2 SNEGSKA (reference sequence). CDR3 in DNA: TGCAGTGCTAGGCGAAGCAATCAGCCCCAGCATTTT. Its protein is CSARRSNQPQHF.

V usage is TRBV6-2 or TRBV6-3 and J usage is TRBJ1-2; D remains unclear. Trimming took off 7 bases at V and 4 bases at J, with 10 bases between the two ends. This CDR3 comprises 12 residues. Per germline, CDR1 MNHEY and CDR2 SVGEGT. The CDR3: CASTQPGYGYTF. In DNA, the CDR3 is TGTGCCAGCACCCAGCCTGGCTATGGCTACACCTTC.

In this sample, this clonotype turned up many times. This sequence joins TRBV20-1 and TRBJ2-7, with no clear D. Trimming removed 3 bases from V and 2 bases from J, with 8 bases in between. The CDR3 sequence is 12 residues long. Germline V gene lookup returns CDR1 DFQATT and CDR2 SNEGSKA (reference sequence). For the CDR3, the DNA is TGCAGTGCTAGCGACGGCACCTACGAGCAGTACTTC. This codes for CSASDGTYEQYF.